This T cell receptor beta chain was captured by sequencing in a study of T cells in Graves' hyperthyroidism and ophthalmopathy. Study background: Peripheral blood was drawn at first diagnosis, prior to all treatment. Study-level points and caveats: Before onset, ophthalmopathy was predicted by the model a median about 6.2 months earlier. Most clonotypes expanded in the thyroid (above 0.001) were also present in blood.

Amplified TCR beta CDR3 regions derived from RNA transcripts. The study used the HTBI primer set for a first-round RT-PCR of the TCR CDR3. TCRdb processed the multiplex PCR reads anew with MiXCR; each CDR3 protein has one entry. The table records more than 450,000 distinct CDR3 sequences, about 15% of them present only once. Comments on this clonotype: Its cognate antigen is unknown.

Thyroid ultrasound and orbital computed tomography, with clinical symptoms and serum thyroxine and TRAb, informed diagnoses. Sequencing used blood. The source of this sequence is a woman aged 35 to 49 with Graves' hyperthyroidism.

The chain's CDR3 is CASSLRLAANTGELFF. The CDR3 coding sequence is TGTGCCAGCAGCTTACGACTAGCGGCTAACACCGGGGAGCTGTTTTTT. The rearrangement links TRBV5-6 to TRBJ2-2; 9 bases are a match to TRBD2. Per germline, CDR1 SGHDT and CDR2 YYEEEE. V gave up 2 bases and J gave up 2 bases; unmatched junction bases: 4. The CDR3 is 16 amino acids. Combining the CDR3 with reference TRBV5-6 and TRBJ2-2 gives the whole variable domain DAGVTQSPTHLIKTRGQQVTLRCSPKSGHDTVSWYQQALGQGPQFIFQYYEEEERQRGNFPDRFSGHQFPNYSSELNVNALLLGDSALYLCASSLRLAANTGELFFGEGSRLTVL.